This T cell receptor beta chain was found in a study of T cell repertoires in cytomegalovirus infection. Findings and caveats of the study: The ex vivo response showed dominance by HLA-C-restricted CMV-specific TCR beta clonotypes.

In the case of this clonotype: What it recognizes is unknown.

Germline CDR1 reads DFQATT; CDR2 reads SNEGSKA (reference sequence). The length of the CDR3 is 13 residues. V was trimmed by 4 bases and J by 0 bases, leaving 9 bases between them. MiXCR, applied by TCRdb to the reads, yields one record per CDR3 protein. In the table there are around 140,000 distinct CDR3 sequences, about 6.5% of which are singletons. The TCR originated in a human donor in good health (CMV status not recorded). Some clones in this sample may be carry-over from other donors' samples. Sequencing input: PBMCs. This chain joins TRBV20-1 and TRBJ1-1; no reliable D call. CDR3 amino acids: CSATVRLNTEAFF. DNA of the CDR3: TGCAGTGCTACTGTGAGACTGAACACTGAAGCTTTCTTT.